The 5 T cell receptor beta chains listed next were all sequenced from one sample in a study of human T cells and chemical hapten exposure. MiXCR, run by TCRdb on the RACE reads, gives a single entry per CDR3 protein. The sample contains 250,000 to 300,000 distinct CDR3 sequences, roughly 7.7% of which appear only once. Stated time point: pre-sensitization, week 0. The treatment here: therapeutic diphenylcyclopropenone sensitization with weekly scalp DPC. The starting material was whole blood, obtained in connection with sensitization to the hapten diphenylcyclopropenone (DPC). The receptors stem from a man aged 18 to 29 with alopecia areata. Some clones in this sample may be carry-over from other donors' samples.

The chain employs TRBV7-9 and TRBJ1-4; D may be TRBD1 (6 bases). CDR1 is SEHNR and CDR2 is FQNEAQ in the germline V gene (reference sequence). The length of the CDR3 is 15 residues. V was pared by 5 bases and J by 5 bases, with 15 bases between. CDR3 DNA: TGTGCCAGCAGCCTACAACAGGGAGGGAATGAAAAACTGTTTTTT. This translates into CASSLQQGGNEKLFF.

The chain recombines TRBV12-3 or TRBV12-4 with TRBJ2-1; D assignment may be TRBD1 or TRBD2 (5 bases each). The CDR3 length is 15 residues. V shed 3 bases and J shed 5 bases, with 14 bases lying between them. The CDR3 loop is CASSFRHGDHNEQFF. The DNA for the CDR3 is TGTGCCAGCAGTTTCCGGCACGGGGACCACAATGAGCAGTTCTTC.

This clonotype was counted at least ten times. This chain connects TRBV12-3 or TRBV12-4 to TRBJ1-1; TRBD1 matches 7 bases. This CDR3 has 12 residues. With 6 bases clipped from V and 7 bases from J, the junction kept 5 bases outside the gene matches. CDR3 sequence reads: CASRRQGYEAFF. As DNA, the CDR3 is TGTGCCAGCAGAAGACAGGGTTATGAAGCTTTCTTT.

The chain employs TRBV5-5 and TRBJ2-1; D remains unclear. CDR1 and CDR2 from the germline V gene are SGHKS and YYEKEE (reference sequence). Trimming pared 0 bases from V and 0 bases from J, leaving 13 bases between. The CDR3 is 17 residues long. The CDR3 DNA sequence: TGTGCCAGCAGCTTGGGGTGGCGGTCAAGCTCCTACAATGAGCAGTTCTTC. Translated: CASSLGWRSSSYNEQFF. The entire variable domain, with the rest obtained from reference TRBV5-5 and TRBJ2-1, is as follows: DAGVTQSPTHLIKTRGQQVTLRCSPISGHKSVSWYQQVLGQGPQFIFQYYEKEERGRGNFPDRFSARQFPNYSSELNVNALLLGDSALYLCASSLGWRSSSYNEQFFGPGTRLTVL.

This clonotype turned up a few times. The chain uses TRBV7-2 and TRBJ1-2; the D gene is possibly TRBD1 (5 bases). The CDR3 has 15 residues. Germline assignment: CDR1 SGHTA and CDR2 FQGNSA. The ends were cut back, 5 bases at V and 8 bases at J, with 21 bases in the middle. The CDR3 sequence: CASSPLWMGTYGYTF. The CDR3 DNA sequence: TGTGCCAGCAGCCCCCTTTGGATGGGGACGTACGGCTACACCTTC.